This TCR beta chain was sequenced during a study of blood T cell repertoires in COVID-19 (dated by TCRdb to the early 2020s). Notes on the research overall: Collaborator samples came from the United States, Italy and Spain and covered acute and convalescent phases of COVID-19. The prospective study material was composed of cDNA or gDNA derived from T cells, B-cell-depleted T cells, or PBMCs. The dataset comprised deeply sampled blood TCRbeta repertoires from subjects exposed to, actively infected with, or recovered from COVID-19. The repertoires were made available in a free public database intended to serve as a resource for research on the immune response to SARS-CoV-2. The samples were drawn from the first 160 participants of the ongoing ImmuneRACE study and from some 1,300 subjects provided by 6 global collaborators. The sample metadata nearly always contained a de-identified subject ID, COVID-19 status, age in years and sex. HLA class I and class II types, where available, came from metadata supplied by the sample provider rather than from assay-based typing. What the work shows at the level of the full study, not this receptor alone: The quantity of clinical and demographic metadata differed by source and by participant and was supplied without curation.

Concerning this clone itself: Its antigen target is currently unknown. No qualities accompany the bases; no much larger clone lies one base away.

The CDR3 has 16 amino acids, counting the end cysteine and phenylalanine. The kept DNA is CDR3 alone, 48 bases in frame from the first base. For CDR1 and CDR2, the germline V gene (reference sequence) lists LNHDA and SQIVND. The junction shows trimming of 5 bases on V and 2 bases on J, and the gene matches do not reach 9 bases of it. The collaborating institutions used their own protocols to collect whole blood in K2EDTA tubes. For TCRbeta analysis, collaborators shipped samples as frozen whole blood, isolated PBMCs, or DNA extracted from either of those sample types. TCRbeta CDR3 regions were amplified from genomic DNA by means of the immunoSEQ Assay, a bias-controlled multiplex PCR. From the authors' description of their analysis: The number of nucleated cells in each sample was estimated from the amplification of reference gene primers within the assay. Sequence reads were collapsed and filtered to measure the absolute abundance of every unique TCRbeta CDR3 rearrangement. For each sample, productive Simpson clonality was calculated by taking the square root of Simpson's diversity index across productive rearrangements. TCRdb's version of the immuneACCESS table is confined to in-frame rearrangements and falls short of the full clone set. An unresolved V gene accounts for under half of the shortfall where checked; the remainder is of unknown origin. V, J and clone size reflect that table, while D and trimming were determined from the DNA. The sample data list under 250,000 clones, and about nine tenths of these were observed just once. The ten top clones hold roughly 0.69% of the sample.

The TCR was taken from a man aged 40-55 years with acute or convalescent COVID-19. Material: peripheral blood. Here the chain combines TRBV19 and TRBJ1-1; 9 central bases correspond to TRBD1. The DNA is TGTGCCAGTAGTTTATCCGGGACAGGGATTAACACTGAAGCTTTCTTT. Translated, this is CASSLSGTGINTEAFF.